Shown below are 25 T cell receptor beta chains from a single sample sequenced in a study of blood T cell repertoires in COVID-19. Profiled with immunoSEQ multiplex PCR; TCRdb holds only in-frame clones, not every one. The top ten clones hold approximately 4.9% of a sample with approximately 220,000 clones, about four fifths of them seen once. Sequencing was carried out using PBMCs or T cells enriched from blood (not recorded which). Receptor source: a woman aged 50 to 60 who had been exposed to COVID-19.

The chain uses TRBV27 and TRBJ2-7, with D hard to call. From germline, CDR1 is MNHEY and CDR2 SMNVEV (reference sequence). CDR3 length: 10 residues. V was pared by 4 bases and J by 5 bases, with 3 bases between. The CDR3 here is CASSSNEQYF. The CDR3 nucleotides read TGTGCCAGCAGTTCTAACGAGCAGTACTTC.

The chain joins TRBV7-9 to TRBJ2-7; tentatively, D is TRBD1 (6 bases). Germline lookup yields CDR1 SEHNR and CDR2 FQNEAQ (reference sequence). The CDR3 is 16 amino acids. Trimming cost V 3 bases and J 6 bases, with 21 bases left between them. This CDR3 is CASSFYLPAGAGEQYF. CDR3 in DNA: TGTGCCAGCAGCTTTTATCTTCCCGCAGGGGCCGGCGAGCAGTACTTC.

This clone was seen just once. The chain recombines TRBV28 with TRBJ1-2, with D tentatively TRBD1 (5 bases). The CDR3 is 16 residues long. Trimming removed 2 bases from V and 5 bases from J, with 18 bases in between. CDR1 and CDR2 from the germline V gene are MDHEN and SYDVKM. The chain's CDR3 is CASSLPRVQAQYGYTF. DNA of the CDR3: TGTGCCAGCAGTTTACCCCGGGTACAGGCACAATATGGCTACACCTTC.

V and J are TRBV15 and TRBJ1-2; D is perhaps TRBD1 (5 bases). There are 13 residues in the CDR3. Germline-derived CDR1 and CDR2 are LNHNV and YYDKDF (reference sequence). Trimming took off 0 bases at V and 4 bases at J, with 6 bases between the two ends. CDR3 nucleotides: TGTGCCACCAGCAGAGATAGGGGCTATGGCTACACCTTC. This encodes CATSRDRGYGYTF. The full variable domain, with the rest looked up from reference TRBV15 and TRBJ1-2, is DAMVIQNPRYQVTQFGKPVTLSCSQTLNHNVMYWYQQKSSQAPKLLFHYYDKDFNNEADTPDNFQSRRPNTSFCFLDIRSPGLGDTAMYLCATSRDRGYGYTFGSGTRLTVV.

The chain links TRBV9 to TRBJ1-3; 9 bases line up with TRBD1. CDR3 length: 14 residues. Germline V gene data show CDR1 as SGDLS and CDR2 as YYNGEE. The V segment lost 3 bases and the J segment 3 bases; nucleotides outside the gene matches: 1. CDR3 in amino acids: CASSGGQGGNTIYF. CDR3 sequence (DNA): TGTGCCAGCAGCGGGGGACAGGGTGGAAACACCATATATTTT.

This sequence joins TRBV23-1 and TRBJ1-5; maybe TRBD1 (6 bases). TRBV23-1 is labeled an ORF, and its function is uncertain. CDR3 length equals 13 residues. V was clipped by 9 bases and J by 7 bases, with 16 bases between them. The CDR3 spells CASRGFTGQPQHF. The CDR3 nucleotides read TGCGCCAGTAGGGGGTTTACAGGCCAGCCCCAGCATTTT.

The gene calls are TRBV28 and TRBJ2-3, with 7 bases lining up with TRBD2. Germline loops: CDR1 MDHEN, CDR2 SYDVKM. The V and J ends lost 10 bases and 14 bases, in that order; junction bases with no gene match: 9. This CDR3 has 10 residues. CDR3 DNA: TGTGCCACCTATGGGGGGGGGTCGTATTTT. Translation: CATYGGGSYF. Combining the CDR3 with reference TRBV28 and TRBJ2-3 gives the whole variable domain DVKVTQSSRYLVKRTGEKVFLECVQDMDHENMFWYRQDPGLGLRLIYFSYDVKMKEKGDIPEGYSVSREKKERFSLILESASTNQTSMYLCATYGGGSYFGPGTRLTVL.

The sample holds a few counts of this clone. The chain couples TRBV27 to TRBJ1-1; D unclear. The length of the CDR3 is 12 residues. Trimming removed 6 bases at V and 5 bases at J, with 10 bases between. Germline-derived CDR1 and CDR2 are MNHEY and SMNVEV (reference sequence). For the CDR3, the DNA is TGTGCCAGCAGGGGATGGGAGACTGAAGCTTTCTTT. Translation: CASRGWETEAFF.

The V and J genes are TRBV2 and TRBJ1-2, with 11 bases fitting TRBD1. Germline-derived CDR1 and CDR2 are SNHLY and FYNNEI. There are 13 residues in the CDR3. J was trimmed by 5 bases and V by 9 bases; bases with no gene match: 5. CDR3: CARGDRGGYGYTF. The CDR3 DNA reads TGTGCCAGAGGGGACAGGGGGGGGTATGGCTACACCTTC.

The chain recombines TRBV5-1 with TRBJ2-7; no reliable D call. This CDR3 is built from 13 residues. Trimming cost V 0 bases and J 0 bases, with 4 bases left between them. CDR1 and CDR2 from the germline V gene are SGHRS and YFSETQ. The CDR3 loop reads CASSLGSSYEQYF. CDR3 in DNA: TGCGCCAGCAGCTTGGGGAGCTCCTACGAGCAGTACTTC.

A note on this clone: The junction and the germline gene differ at one end; a read error may be behind it. The chain links TRBV4-2 to TRBJ1-1; D is ambiguous. This CDR3 has 10 amino acids. CDR1 LGHNA and CDR2 YNFKEQ come from the germline V gene. CDR3 in amino acids: CASSQREDGF. The DNA for the CDR3 is TGTGCCAGCAGCCAGAGGGAGGACGGTTTT.

The chain joins TRBV6-5 to TRBJ2-2, with a tentative D call TRBD1 (6 bases). The germline CDR1 and CDR2 sequences are MNHEY and SVGAGI. The CDR3 has 13 residues. Trimming stripped 6 bases from V and 3 bases from J, with 8 bases between. This chain's CDR3 is CASSHRDTGELFF. DNA for the CDR3: TGTGCCAGCAGCCACAGGGACACCGGGGAGCTGTTTTTT.

This clone is a singleton in its sample. J is TRBJ1-1 and V is TRBV2, with a weak D call TRBD1 (6 bases). Trimming pared 6 bases from V and 4 bases from J, leaving 12 bases between. The CDR3 has 13 amino acids. Germline V CDR1 and CDR2: SNHLY, FYNNEI. The CDR3 loop reads CASRQGEGTEAFF. CDR3 bases: TGTGCCAGCAGACAGGGTGAAGGCACTGAAGCTTTCTTT. Full variable domain (outside the CDR3, taken from reference TRBV2 and TRBJ1-1): EPEVTQTPSHQVTQMGQEVILRCVPISNHLYFYWYRQILGQKVEFLVSFYNNEISEKSEIFDDQFSVERPDGSNFTLKIRSTKLEDSAMYFCASRQGEGTEAFFGQGTRLTVV.

The rearrangement joins TRBV9 to TRBJ2-7; D perhaps matches TRBD1 (5 bases). This CDR3 contains 14 residues. V was cut by 0 bases and J by 5 bases, with 12 bases left in between. Germline loops: CDR1 SGDLS, CDR2 YYNGEE. For the CDR3, the DNA is TGTGCCAGCAGCGTAGGGGGCATAGGGGACGAGCAGTACTTC. It encodes CASSVGGIGDEQYF.

The chain combines TRBV9 with TRBJ1-1; D is ambiguous. The germline V and J ends were trimmed by 6 bases and 5 bases, with 14 bases remaining between them. CDR1 is SGDLS, CDR2 YYNGEE, per germline. There are 13 residues in the CDR3. The CDR3 sequence is CASTREGGTEAFF. For the CDR3, the DNA is TGTGCCAGCACTCGGGAGGGAGGAACTGAAGCTTTCTTT.

The chain combines TRBV27 with TRBJ1-1; 7 nucleotides line up with TRBD1. V shed 2 bases and J 4 bases; nucleotides not matched to a gene: 13. Germline-derived CDR1 and CDR2 are MNHEY and SMNVEV (reference sequence). This CDR3 has 17 amino acids. In DNA, the CDR3 is TGTGCCAGCAGTTTAAGGGGGCCCGGGAGTGGGGGCACTGAAGCTTTCTTT. Amino acids: CASSLRGPGSGGTEAFF.

The CDR3 region is CASSYPETEAFF. As DNA, the CDR3 is TGTGCCAGCAGTTACCCGGAGACTGAAGCTTTCTTT. The gene calls are TRBV6-2 or TRBV6-3 and TRBJ1-1; D is unclear. The CDR3 extends over 12 amino acids. Per germline, CDR1 MNHEY and CDR2 SVGEGT. Trimming cost V 2 bases and J 5 bases, with 6 bases left between them.

The gene calls are TRBV24-1 and TRBJ2-5; D remains unclear. The CDR3 has 15 amino acids. V shed 3 bases and J shed 5 bases, with 15 bases lying between them. Germline-derived CDR1 and CDR2 are KGHDR and SFDVKD. CDR3 loop: CATSDPLIGGETQYF. CDR3 nucleotide sequence: TGTGCCACCAGTGATCCCCTCATTGGTGGCGAGACCCAGTACTTC.

The V gene is TRBV2, the J gene TRBJ1-6; 8 bases are a match to TRBD1. The CDR3 sequence is 14 residues long. The V segment lost 10 bases and the J segment 3 bases; nucleotides outside the gene matches: 5. CDR1 is SNHLY, CDR2 FYNNEI, per germline. The CDR3 nucleotides are TGTGCCATGCAAGGACAGGGCTATAATTCACCCCTCCACTTT. This translates into CAMQGQGYNSPLHF.

The chain has TRBV27 and TRBJ2-3; 9 nucleotides line up with TRBD2. The CDR3 extends over 15 amino acids. The V segment lost 7 bases and the J segment 5 bases; nucleotides outside the gene matches: 10. CDR1 and CDR2 (germline): MNHEY, SMNVEV (reference sequence). The CDR3 coding sequence is TGTGCCAGCAACTGGCGGGGGGGCCAGGTAGATACGCAGTATTTT. Residues: CASNWRGGQVDTQYF.

The J gene is TRBJ1-1, the V gene TRBV19; 8 bases map to TRBD1. The V and J ends lost 6 bases and 1 base, in that order; junction bases with no gene match: 7. This CDR3 is 15 amino acids long. The V gene's germline CDR1 is LNHDA and CDR2 SQIVND (reference sequence). CDR3 DNA: TGTGCCAGTAGAAGAGGACAGGGAGGGAACACTGAAGCTTTCTTT. Its protein is CASRRGQGGNTEAFF.

The gene calls are TRBV30 and TRBJ2-3; TRBD2 aligns across 7 bases. The V and J ends lost 4 bases and 5 bases, in that order; junction bases with no gene match: 9. This CDR3 comprises 14 residues. Germline values: CDR1 GTSNPN, CDR2 SVGIG (reference sequence). CDR3 protein: CAWTLGGVRDTQYF. CDR3 in DNA: TGTGCCTGGACTTTGGGGGGGGTAAGAGATACGCAGTATTTT.

This clone was recorded only once. This chain uses TRBV25-1 with TRBJ1-2; 7 bases are a match to TRBD1. Losses at the gene ends were 3 bases for V and 4 bases for J; bases not matched to a gene: 11. Germline values: CDR1 MGHDK, CDR2 SYGVNS. The CDR3 consists of 16 residues. CDR3 bases: TGTGCCAGCAGTGATTTGGGACAGACAAGTAGCTATGGCTACACCTTC. It encodes CASSDLGQTSSYGYTF.

This clone was seen only once. The gene calls are TRBV7-2 and TRBJ2-3; 8 bases line up with TRBD2. The CDR3 runs 15 residues. Germline lookup yields CDR1 SGHTA and CDR2 FQGNSA. J gave up 2 bases and V 2 bases, and 3 bases lay outside the gene matches. As DNA, the CDR3 is TGTGCCAGCAGCTTACGGGGGGGGGACACAGATACGCAGTATTTT. Translation: CASSLRGGDTDTQYF.

The chain employs TRBV10-1 and TRBJ2-3; 7 bases map to TRBD2. Germline assignment: CDR1 WNHNN and CDR2 SYGVQD (reference sequence). V gave up 6 bases and J gave up 4 bases; unmatched junction bases: 4. This CDR3 has 13 amino acids. The CDR3 loop reads CASRASGADTQYF. The CDR3 nucleotides read TGCGCCAGCAGGGCCAGCGGGGCAGATACGCAGTATTTT.